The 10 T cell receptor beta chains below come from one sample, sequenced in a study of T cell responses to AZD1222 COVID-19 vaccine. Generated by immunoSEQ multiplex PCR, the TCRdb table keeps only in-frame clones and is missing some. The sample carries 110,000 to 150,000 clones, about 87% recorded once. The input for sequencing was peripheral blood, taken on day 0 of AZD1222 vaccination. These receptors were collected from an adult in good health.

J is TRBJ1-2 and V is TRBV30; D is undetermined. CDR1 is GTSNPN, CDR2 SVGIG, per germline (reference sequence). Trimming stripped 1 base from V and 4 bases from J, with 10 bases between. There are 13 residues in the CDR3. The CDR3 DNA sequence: TGTGCCTGGAGTGGGCCTTATGCCTATGGCTACACCTTC. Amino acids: CAWSGPYAYGYTF.

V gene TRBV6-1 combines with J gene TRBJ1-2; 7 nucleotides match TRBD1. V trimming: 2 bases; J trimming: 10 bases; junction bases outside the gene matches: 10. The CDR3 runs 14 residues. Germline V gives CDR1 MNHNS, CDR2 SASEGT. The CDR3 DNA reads TGTGCCAGCAGTGAATCCGGCAGGGGGGCAGACTACACCTTC. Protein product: CASSESGRGADYTF.

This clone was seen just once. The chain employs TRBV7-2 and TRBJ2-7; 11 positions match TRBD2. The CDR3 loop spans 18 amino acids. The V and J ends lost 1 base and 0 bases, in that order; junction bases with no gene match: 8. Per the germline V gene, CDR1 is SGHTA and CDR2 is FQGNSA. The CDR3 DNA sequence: TGTGCCAGCAGCTTAGGGACTAGCGGGCCACGAACCTCCTACGAGCAGTACTTC. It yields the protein CASSLGTSGPRTSYEQYF.

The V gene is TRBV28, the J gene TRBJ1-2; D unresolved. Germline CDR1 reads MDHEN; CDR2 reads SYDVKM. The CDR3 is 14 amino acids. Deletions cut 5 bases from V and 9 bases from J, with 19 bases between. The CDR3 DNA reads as TGTGCCAGCAGTCCCGGACGGCTACTATGGAGCTACACCTTC. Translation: CASSPGRLLWSYTF.

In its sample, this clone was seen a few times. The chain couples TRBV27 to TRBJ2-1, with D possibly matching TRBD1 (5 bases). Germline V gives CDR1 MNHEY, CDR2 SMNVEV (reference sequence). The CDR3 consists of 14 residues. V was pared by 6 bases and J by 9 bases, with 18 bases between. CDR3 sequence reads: CASRLGAGNFEQFF. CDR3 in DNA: TGTGCCAGCAGGTTAGGGGCAGGGAATTTTGAGCAGTTCTTC.

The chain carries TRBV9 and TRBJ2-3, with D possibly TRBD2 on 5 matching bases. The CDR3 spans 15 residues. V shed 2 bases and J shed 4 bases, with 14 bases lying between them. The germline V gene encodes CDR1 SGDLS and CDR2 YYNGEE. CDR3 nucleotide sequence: TGTGCCAGCAGCGTCGGCGGGCGTACGGCAGATACGCAGTATTTT. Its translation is CASSVGGRTADTQYF. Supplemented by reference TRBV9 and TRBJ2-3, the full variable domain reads DSGVTQTPKHLITATGQRVTLRCSPRSGDLSVYWYQQSLDQGLQFLIQYYNGEERAKGNILERFSAQQFPDLHSELNLSSLELGDSALYFCASSVGGRTADTQYFGPGTRLTVL.

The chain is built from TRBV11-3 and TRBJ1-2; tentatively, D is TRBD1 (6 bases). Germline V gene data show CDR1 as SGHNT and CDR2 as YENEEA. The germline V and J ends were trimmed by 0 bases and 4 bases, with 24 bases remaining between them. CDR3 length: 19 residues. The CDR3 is CASSLDRKLEAGDAYGYTF. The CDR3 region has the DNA TGTGCCAGCAGCTTAGATAGGAAGCTGGAGGCAGGGGATGCCTATGGCTACACCTTC.

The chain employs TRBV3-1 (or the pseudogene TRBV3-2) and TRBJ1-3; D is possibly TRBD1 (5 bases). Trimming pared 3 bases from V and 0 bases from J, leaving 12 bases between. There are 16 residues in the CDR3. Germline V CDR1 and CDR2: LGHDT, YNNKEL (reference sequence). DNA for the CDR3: TGTGCCAGCAGCCAGGGGGAAGGAGGCTCTGGAAACACCATATATTTT. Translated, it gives CASSQGEGGSGNTIYF.

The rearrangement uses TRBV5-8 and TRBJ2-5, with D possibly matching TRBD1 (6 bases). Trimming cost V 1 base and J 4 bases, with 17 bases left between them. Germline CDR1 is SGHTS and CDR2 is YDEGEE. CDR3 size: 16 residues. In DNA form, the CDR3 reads TGTGCCAGCAGCTTGCCGACAGACCCCAGGGGAGAGACCCAGTACTTC. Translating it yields CASSLPTDPRGETQYF.

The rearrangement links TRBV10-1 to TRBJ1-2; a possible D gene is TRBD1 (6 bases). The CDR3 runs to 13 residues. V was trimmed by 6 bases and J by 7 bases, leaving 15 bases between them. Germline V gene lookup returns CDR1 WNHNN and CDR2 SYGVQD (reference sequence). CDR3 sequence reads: CASRATGGRGYTF. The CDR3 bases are TGCGCCAGCAGAGCGACAGGAGGCCGTGGCTACACCTTC.